A single T cell receptor (beta chain) is shown here with its context. The sample comes from a study of blood T cell repertoires in COVID-19. The wider study: There were acute and convalescent COVID-19 samples, and they came from the United States, Italy and Spain.

Assay used: immunoSEQ multiplex PCR; TCRdb lists only in-frame clones, some missing. The sample gives 240,000 or so clones, approximately 86% of which show up once; under 9% is in the top ten. The germline V gene encodes CDR1 KGHSH and CDR2 LQKENI. This CDR3 comprises 11 residues. Trimming took off 5 bases at V and 4 bases at J, with 5 bases between the two ends. Sequenced material: peripheral blood. This TCR came from a woman between 70 and 85 years old with active or convalescent COVID-19. The chain joins TRBV18 to TRBJ1-1; D remains ambiguous. CDR3 coding DNA: TGTGCCAGCTCAGTCGGCACTGAAGCTTTCTTT. Protein: CASSVGTEAFF.